What follows are 11 T cell receptor beta chains derived from one specimen sequenced in a study of tumor and adjacent non-tumor tissue in lung cancer. A modified ARM-PCR protocol with three rounds of nested PCR amplified TCRbeta. TCRdb reprocessed the multiplex PCR reads with MiXCR, giving one entry per CDR3 protein. The repertoire consists of 65,000 to 75,000 distinct CDR3 sequences, with around four fifths occurring once and the leading ten covering about 28%. The template was RNA from unsorted bulk tissue. The sequenced sample was lung tumor tissue. These receptors originate from a man in his fifties or sixties with non-small cell lung cancer.

This clonotype occurred many times. The rearrangement links TRBV6-6 to TRBJ2-7; D gene unclear. V shed 6 bases and J shed 2 bases, with 11 bases lying between them. CDR1 is MNHNY, CDR2 SVGAGI, per germline (reference sequence). The CDR3 contains 13 residues. In nucleotides, the CDR3 is TGTGCCAGCAGGCGTGCAGAAACCTACGAGCAGTACTTC. This translates into CASRRAETYEQYF.

The genes are TRBV7-8 and TRBJ2-1; D gene uncertain. This CDR3 contains 14 residues. CDR1 is SGHVS and CDR2 is FQNEAQ in the germline V gene. V lost 6 bases to trimming and J lost 8 bases, with 17 bases between them. The CDR3 is CASSPLSRMDEQFF. The DNA for the CDR3 is TGTGCCAGCAGTCCGCTTAGTCGCATGGATGAGCAGTTCTTC.

To note about this clonotype: A read error may be the cause here, since a much bigger clone is one base away. The chain combines TRBV20-1 with TRBJ2-7; either TRBD1 or TRBD2 may supply D (6 bases each). Per germline, CDR1 DFQATT and CDR2 SNEGSKA (reference sequence). This CDR3 has 15 residues. The CDR3 nucleotides read TGCAATGCTAGAGATGGAGGGGGAGGCTCCTACGAGCAGTACTTC. Its protein product is CNARDGGGGSYEQYF.

This clonotype showed up just a few times. CDR3 DNA sequence: TGTGCCAGCGGCACCGTCCTCCGGGGGGCAGCCCTACAAGAGACCCAGTACTTC. It encodes CASGTVLRGAALQETQYF. This chain uses TRBV7-8 with TRBJ2-5, with a tentative D call TRBD2 (7 bases). The ends were cut back, 8 bases at V and 2 bases at J, with 27 bases in the middle. Germline V CDR1 and CDR2: SGHVS, FQNEAQ. This CDR3 comprises 18 residues.

Notes on this clonotype: An end of the junction does not agree with germline; a read error may underlie this. J is TRBJ2-7 and V is TRBV6-5; 7 bases are shared with TRBD1. CDR3 size: 14 residues. Per the germline V gene, CDR1 is MNHEY and CDR2 is SVGAGI. CDR3 residues: CASSRPDRPYEHYF. DNA for the CDR3: TGTGCCAGCAGTCGACCGGACAGGCCCTACGAGCATTACTTC.

The chain is built from TRBV28 and TRBJ2-1; tentative D call: TRBD2 (5 bases). The germline V and J ends were trimmed by 5 bases and 2 bases, with 10 bases remaining between them. Germline CDR1 is MDHEN and CDR2 is SYDVKM. The CDR3 consists of 14 residues. CDR3 nucleotide sequence: TGTGCCAGCAGTCCTAGTAGCGCCTACAATGAGCAGTTCTTC. Translation: CASSPSSAYNEQFF.

For this clonotype: Compared with germline, one end of the junction differs, possibly owing to a read error. This chain uses TRBV12-3 or TRBV12-4 with TRBJ1-2; D gene unclear. The CDR3 is made up of 13 amino acids. The CDR3 DNA reads TGTGCCATCAGTTTTGGGAACGGTTATGGCTACACCTTC. Amino acid sequence: CAISFGNGYGYTF.

Concerning this clonotype itself: One end of the junction does not line up with germline, which may come from a read error. The V gene is TRBV11-1, the J gene TRBJ2-1; 9 positions match TRBD2. Germline V gene lookup returns CDR1 SGHAT and CDR2 FQDESV (reference sequence). The length of the CDR3 is 15 residues. The chain's CDR3 is CPSSHLAGTYNEQFF. The CDR3 DNA is TGTCCCAGCAGCCACCTAGCGGGAACCTACAATGAGCAGTTCTTC.

The gene calls are TRBV29-1 and TRBJ2-1; D is ambiguous. CDR1 and CDR2 (germline): SQVTM, ANQGSEA. The V gene lost 8 bases and the J gene lost 1 base, with 15 bases spanning the gap. The CDR3 covers 14 residues. The CDR3 sequence is CSPQRKGSYNEQFF. DNA of the CDR3: TGCAGCCCCCAAAGGAAGGGTTCCTACAATGAGCAGTTCTTC.

This clonotype was seen once. The final CDR3 position lacks the conserved phenylalanine or tryptophan, pointing to a likely read error. The chain links TRBV20-1 to TRBJ2-7; 13 bases map to TRBD2. This CDR3 is built from 13 residues. Germline V gene lookup returns CDR1 DFQATT and CDR2 SNEGSKA (reference sequence). With 7 bases clipped from V and 6 bases from J, the junction kept 6 bases outside the gene matches. CDR3 DNA sequence: TGCAGTGGACTAGCGGGAGGCCGGGGCGAGCAGTACTTA. It codes for CSGLAGGRGEQYL.

This rearrangement joins TRBV29-1 to TRBJ2-1; tentatively, D is TRBD2 (5 bases). CDR1 and CDR2 from the germline V gene are SQVTM and ANQGSEA. V lost 6 bases and J 8 bases, leaving 23 bases between the germline ends. This CDR3 contains 15 residues. In DNA, the CDR3 is TGCAGCGTGGCTCCCGGGATTAGTTCATACGATGAGCAGTTCTTC. Its protein product is CSVAPGISSYDEQFF.